This entry is about one TCR beta chain. Its antigen remains unidentified. At the DNA level, this CDR3 is encoded by other sequences in the same sample as well. Amplification used 60 Vbeta primers and 13 Jbeta primers. Clones were read by immunoSEQ multiplex PCR, and TCRdb kept only the in-frame ones, dropping some. The table records 120,000 or so clones, 77% of them present only once. These data come from a study of cytomegalovirus exposure and HLA in healthy donors. Study-wide results and limits: A few V segments could not be told apart, such as TRBV6-2 and TRBV6-3, and were left out.

Germline assignment: CDR1 SGDLS and CDR2 YYNGEE. This CDR3 has 15 amino acids. Source material: PBMCs. The genes are TRBV9 and TRBJ2-5, with 8 bases aligning to TRBD1. The J call is in doubt because the DNA end fits TRBJ2-7 better. The sequence came from a human donor in good health. The CDR3 DNA is TGTGCCAGCAGTGAAGACTGGACAGGGACCTACGAGCAGTACTTC. It is translated as CASSEDWTGTYEQYF.